The sequence of this TCR beta chain was determined in a study of T cell responses to AZD1222 COVID-19 vaccine (dated by TCRdb to the early 2020s). Regarding the research as a whole: TCR sequencing was performed for roughly 250 trial participants, of whom about 200 were given two doses of AZD1222 and approximately 25 were given two doses of MenACWY control vaccine. Trial participants were enrolled into age subgroups of 18-55, 56-69 and 70-plus years, which contained approximately 150, 28 and 58 TCR-sequenced participants, respectively. The investigation overall reported the following: Participants were mostly white British, with more females than males. The authors suggested clonal diversity may have been underestimated. Only a handful of AZD1222 recipients were SARS-CoV-2 seropositive at baseline, limiting conclusions about previously exposed vaccinees. After two AZD1222 doses, both the breadth and the depth of spike-specific TCRs were significantly higher than at day 0 and than in MenACWY recipients. No day 14 peak-response samples were available, so repertoires were characterized only after the peak T cell response. Nearly half of unique spike-specific TCRs reportedly recognized epitopes outside regions mutated in the B.1.351 and B.1.1.7 variants. Vaccine-associated CD4 TCRs spanned the whole spike protein, with dominant responses in regions 160-218 and 743-854. The 56-69-year group was small, and its depth increase did not reach significance, likely because of low power.

The CDR3 regions of human TCRbeta chains were subjected to immunosequencing. As for the original processing: Repertoire TCRs were checked for matches against a reference library of SARS-CoV-2-specific TCRs that had been generated using the MIRA antigen-specificity platform. Breadth was defined as the fraction of unique TCRs that were SARS-CoV-2-associated, and depth was defined as the fraction of total T cells that were SARS-CoV-2-associated. Using the MIRA data, every spike-specific TCR was mapped to the spike region that the TCR reacted to and assigned to either a CD4 or a CD8 class. Log10-transformed breadth and depth values were compared by one-way ANOVA with Sidak's multiple comparisons tests. TCRdb retrieved this table from immuneACCESS and kept in-frame rearrangements only. Not all clones are present; in checked studies, unresolved V genes account for under half, and no reason is known for the remainder. V and J calls and clone size are those listed in that table; D and trimming were worked out from the DNA. Across this sample there are roughly 120,000 clones, with around 92% seen only once. The ten largest clonotypes hold about 7.7% of the sample.

The CDR1 and CDR2 encoded by the germline V gene are SGDLS and YYNGEE. V and J are truncated by 0 bases and 4 bases respectively, leaving an intervening sequence of 11 bases. Reading from cysteine to phenylalanine, the CDR3 counts 15 amino acids. The DNA shown is the 45-base CDR3, in frame from base 1. Per the publication, the time point label means: about 28 days (+/-7) after the second vaccine dose. Because spike-specific TCR depth and breadth did not differ between the two schedules, AZD1222 recipients who got a second dose at roughly 4 weeks were pooled with those who got a second dose at roughly 12 weeks. Vaccinee samples came from UK trials COV001 and COV002, including a single-blind randomized controlled phase 2/3 trial of AZD1222 (ChAdOx1 nCoV-19) in healthy adults. For TCRbeta chain sequencing, PBMC samples were collected from trial participants at day 0 and at day 28 after the second dose.

As regards this clone: No antigen is known for it. Per-nucleotide qualities are absent, and no much larger clonotype sits a single base away.

The receptor was derived from an adult who received the AZD1222 COVID-19 vaccine. The input for sequencing was peripheral blood, taken 28 days after the second AZD1222 dose. The chain was built from TRBV9 and TRBJ1-5; TRBD1 is a weak D gene call, 6 bases matching. At the DNA level, the sequence is TGTGCCAGCAGCGTAGGAGGGGGTGGTAATCAGCCCCAGCATTTT. Translated, it gives CASSVGGGGNQPQHF.